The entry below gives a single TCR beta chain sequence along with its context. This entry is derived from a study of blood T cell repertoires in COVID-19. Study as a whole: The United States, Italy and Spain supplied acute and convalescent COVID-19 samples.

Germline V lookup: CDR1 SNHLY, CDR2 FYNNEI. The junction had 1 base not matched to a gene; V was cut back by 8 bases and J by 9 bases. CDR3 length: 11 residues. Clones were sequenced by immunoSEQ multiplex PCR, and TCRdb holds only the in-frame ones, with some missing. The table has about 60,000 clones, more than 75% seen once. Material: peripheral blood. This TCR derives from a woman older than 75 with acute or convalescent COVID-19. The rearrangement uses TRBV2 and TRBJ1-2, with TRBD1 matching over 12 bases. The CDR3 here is CASGTGGRYTF. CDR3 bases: TGTGCCAGCGGGACAGGGGGCCGCTACACCTTC.